This T cell receptor (beta chain) is from a study of cytomegalovirus exposure and HLA in healthy donors (TCRdb year 2017). About the study as a whole: An earlier analysis of 550 to 700 of the donors reported about 290 Gb of sequence data and approximately 110 million unique TCR beta sequences from about 179 million T cells. Among the roughly 400 genotyped donors, around 81% belonged to the genetic ancestry cluster associated with self-reported Caucasian donors. Along with the roughly 700-subject first cohort, a separate validation cohort of 120 different subjects was used. Donor age, sex, ethnicity and CMV serostatus were compiled alongside the repertoire data. Typing coverage differed by locus: A, B, C, DRB1 and DQB1 were typed in about 629-640 donors, DQA1 in 522, DPA1 in nearly 610, and DPB1 in 450 to 490. A later analysis re-examined previously published TCR beta repertoires from 610 or so donors and added high-resolution HLA genotyping to investigate patterns of TCR occurrence. In the later analysis, no new phenotypic data were used to find candidate immune exposures; instead, reliance was placed on TCR beta sequences and their occurrence across donors. All discovery cohort repertoires had been generated using a single sequencing platform. To predict cytomegalovirus infection status, the study brought together high-throughput TCR immunosequencing, statistical association of individual TCRs with disease status, and machine learning. The study aimed to test whether cataloging public T cell receptors could reveal signatures of past pathogen exposure. Both class I and class II loci were covered by HLA typing, at four-digit resolution. Roughly 300 gigabases of sequencing data and tens of millions of unique TCR sequences were included in an early release covering around 600 HLA-typed donors. Several DR-DQ haplotypes were treated as single units for association and clustering because of strong linkage in the cohort. Among some 400 genotyped donors of the cohort, an average of about 220,000 unique TCR beta nucleotide sequences was sequenced per donor, of which about 19% were non-productive. In an earlier analysis of 500 to 650 of the donors, high-throughput TCR beta sequencing was used to judge whether each TCR beta V gene segment behaved as functional or pseudogenic. Genome-wide SNP genotypes for about 60% of the roughly 670 donors were used in a later genetic analysis, which treated that subset as a discovery cohort. Using immunosequencing, the study profiled T cell repertoires from 500 to 800 subjects and related those repertoires to cytomegalovirus serostatus. Broad study findings and their caveats: According to a later analysis, TCR association rates differed among HLA loci, with DRB1 alleles showing the most associated TCRs and HLA-C alleles showing the fewest. A further reported finding was that TCR beta sequences accurately predicted the HLA-A and HLA-B alleles for most subjects in the first cohort. It was suggested by the authors that the approach could potentially be generalized to other disease states and immunological phenotypes. The study gave a list of more than 150 TCR beta chains associated with cytomegalovirus. Because HLA typing was unavailable for some donors at each locus, only the typed subset was used in association tests. Correlated functional status among segregating V segments might reflect linkage disequilibrium, but an unknown experimental factor could not be ruled out. Assigning TCR associations to individual alleles was difficult when HLA alleles, especially DR and DQ, strongly co-occurred. This cohort had only TCR beta chains sequenced, and the lack of alpha or paired-chain data limited which features could be detected. Because the 87-base-pair reads could not distinguish some IMGT-functional V segments, including TRBV6-2 and TRBV6-3, those segments were excluded. Immune exposure information for the cohort was limited to CMV serostatus. Presence/absence analyses assumed roughly uniform sequencing depth across donors, an assumption that may not hold. The classifier was reported to diagnose cytomegalovirus status with high specificity and sensitivity in both the original and validation cohorts. In a later genetic analysis, a missense DCLRE1C variant was associated with V-gene and J-gene trimming of TCR beta chains, and the association was replicated in an independent cohort. A later analysis reported that several top co-occurrence clusters appeared linked to parvovirus B19, influenza, CMV and Epstein-Barr virus. In vitro tests confirmed that a few of the cytomegalovirus-associated TCR beta chains recognize cytomegalovirus antigens. Compared with the approximately 670-donor mean, donors in an Asian-associated ancestry cluster had fewer N-insertions in productive TCRs, according to a later genetic analysis. Some 16 rarely observed V segments, including chromosome 9 orphons, were excluded from the earlier analysis of approximately 600 of the donors because counts were too low. Most TCR sequences were observed very rarely across donors, whereas some public TCRs were present in many individuals. In an earlier analysis of 587 of the donors, most TCR beta V segments appeared in productive rearrangements about 87% or about 30% of the time, broadly matching IMGT annotations. Specific HLA alleles were associated with some 15,000 TCR beta sequences at a false discovery rate of 0.05 in a later analysis. Most CMV-associated TCR beta chains appeared to be HLA-restricted in a later analysis, and the HLA associations seemed to be driven largely by CMV exposure. Compared with equally common non-associated chains, HLA-associated TCR beta chains in a later analysis were more clonally expanded and had lower generation probabilities. The sequencing pipeline was judged likely to have produced a cluster of highly shared sequence variants as a technical artifact.

Via the germline V gene (reference sequence), CDR1 is LNHNV and CDR2 YYDKDF. The CDR3 contains 16 residues, cysteine and phenylalanine counted. The CDR3 DNA has 48 bases and is translated from base 1. V has 8 bases trimmed and J has 0 bases trimmed; junction bases matching no gene number 6. The cohort comprised fewer than 750 healthy bone marrow donors. Cohort members were all nominally healthy when sampled, although unrecorded immune exposures were likely present. The donor tested CMV seropositive, placing the donor among the 289 seropositive members of the cohort. A peripheral blood sample was collected from each donor, and TCR beta sequencing was performed on peripheral blood mononuclear cells. Genomic DNA was extracted from the blood cell samples with the Qiagen DNeasy Blood Extraction Kit. To prepare the library, the immunoSEQ multiplex PCR assay was applied. A mixture of 60 forward primers for TCR Vbeta segments and 13 reverse primers for TCR Jbeta segments was used in the multiplex PCR. The CDR3 region of rearranged TCR beta genes was amplified from genomic DNA by a multiplex PCR assay. On the Illumina HiSeq System, the amplified TCR beta libraries were sequenced as 87-base-pair reads. As for the original processing: A later analysis tallied 75 million to 85 million unique TCR beta chains across the 666 repertoires, and some 10 million of those chains were shared by two or more donors. Raw reads were error-corrected and collapsed into unique sequences with a nearest-neighbor algorithm that merged closely related sequences to remove PCR and sequencing errors. CDR3 sequences were aligned to IMGT reference sequences to assign V, D and J gene segments. Each retained sequence needed at least a six-nucleotide match to both a V gene segment and a J gene segment. A rearrangement was called productive if the CDR3 had no stop codons and remained in frame with V and J, and every other rearrangement was called non-productive. Following IMGT convention, CDR3 was defined as the stretch from the second conserved V-encoded cysteine up to the conserved J-encoded phenylalanine. The earlier analysis of approximately 500 of the donors excluded sequences that lacked an unambiguous match to a single V gene segment. An earlier analysis of 550 to 650 of the donors classified V segments as functional when productive rearrangements were above 56.7% and as segregating when the standard deviation between donors was above 5%. To diagnose cytomegalovirus status from the catalog of TCR beta chain sequences, a statistical classification framework was built. A later analysis assigned V and J genes by comparing TCR nucleotide sequences with IMGT/GENE-DB human TR gene sequences. Using the TCRdist pipeline, a later analysis assigned CDR3 sequences along with most-parsimonious VDJ recombination scenarios. In a later analysis, each TCR beta chain was defined by its CDR3 amino acid sequence together with its V-gene family, and reads without a unique V-gene family were excluded. A later analysis removed 600 or so highly shared, low-generation-probability nucleotide sequences to deal with suspected cross-contamination and a sequencing artifact. In a later analysis, a clonal expansion index for each public chain was calculated from normalized within-repertoire ranks of inferred template counts. In a later analysis, generation probabilities were computed with a VDJ recombination model fitted to out-of-frame rearrangements, and the resulting probabilities were checked against IGoR. In a later analysis, hypergeometric tests were used to score TCR-TCR, TCR-HLA and TCR-CMV co-occurrence, with a repertoire-size bias correction applied to TCR pairs. A later analysis estimated false discovery rates by permuting HLA or CMV assignments 20 times. In a later analysis, co-occurring TCRs were grouped with DBSCAN, and TCRdist sequence similarity was added when clustering was performed within HLA-allele-positive subsets. Co-occurrence clustering excluded repertoires with fewer than 30,000 or more than 120,000 public chains, plus five with anomalous nucleotide sharing. Drawn from immuneACCESS, this table holds only the in-frame rearrangements with V and J called that TCRdb kept. Clones are partly lost; checked studies trace under half to an unresolved V gene and leave the rest unexplained. The D gene and trimming were derived from the DNA, and the V and J assignments and clone size from that table. This sample lists about 120,000 clones; roughly 83% were detected once. The ten largest clones capture roughly 4.3% of the sample.

With respect to this clone: No antigen is known for it. There are no base qualities to consult, and no much larger clone falls within one base.

The TCR sequence derives from a man younger than 45 in good health and CMV-seropositive. Sequencing was done on a sample of PBMCs. The V and J segments used are TRBV15 and TRBJ2-6, with 8 junctional bases fitting TRBD1. The CDR3 amino acid sequence is: CATEAGGRSGANVLTF. The nucleotides read TGTGCCACCGAAGCAGGGGGCCGCTCTGGGGCCAACGTCCTGACTTTC.